What follows are 22 T cell receptor beta chains derived from one specimen sequenced in a study of T-cell reconstitution after alpha-beta-depleted transplantation in children. A library of TCRbeta sequences, prepared with unique molecular identifiers, was generated. TCRdb re-derived calls from the PCR reads in MiXCR, one entry per CDR3 protein. In the table there are about 490,000 distinct CDR3 sequences, roughly a tenth of which are singletons. This sample comprised PBMCs, obtained before TCRalphabeta/CD19-depleted stem cell transplant. Receptors originate from a child younger than 10 with inherited bone marrow failure, due to receive a stem cell transplant.

This clonotype was detected ten times or more. V gene TRBV11-2 combines with J gene TRBJ2-2; D is tentatively TRBD1 or TRBD2 (5 bases each). CDR1 SGHAT and CDR2 FQNNGV come from the germline V gene. V was clipped by 4 bases and J by 7 bases, with 13 bases between them. The CDR3 contains 14 residues. The CDR3 reads CASSSRDLFGELFF. Written as DNA, the CDR3 is TGTGCCAGCAGCTCCCGGGACCTTTTCGGGGAGCTGTTTTTT.

In this sample, this clonotype turned up many times. The chain links TRBV19 to TRBJ2-1; D perhaps matches TRBD2 (5 bases). V lost 3 bases and J 6 bases, leaving 12 bases between the germline ends. Germline lookup yields CDR1 LNHDA and CDR2 SQIVND (reference sequence). The CDR3 runs to 14 residues. The CDR3 DNA reads TGTGCCAGTAGTATTGGGAGACGGTCCAATGAGCAGTTCTTC. It codes for CASSIGRRSNEQFF.

Regarding this clonotype: A much larger clone sits a single nucleotide away, making a read error possible. The rearrangement links TRBV20-1 to TRBJ1-3, with D unresolved. Germline V gene lookup returns CDR1 DFQATT and CDR2 SNEGSKA (reference sequence). The CDR3 runs 13 residues. V lost 3 bases and J 0 bases, leaving 6 bases between the germline ends. The CDR3 sequence: CSARVISGNTIYF. In DNA, the CDR3 is TGCAGTGCTAGGGTGATCTCTGGAAACACCATATATTTT.

This clonotype was observed a few times. The rearrangement links TRBV20-1 to TRBJ2-1; D is unclear. V gave up 0 bases and J gave up 6 bases, with 12 bases separating them. Germline V gene sequence: CDR1 DFQATT, CDR2 SNEGSKA (reference sequence). There are 14 residues in the CDR3. DNA for the CDR3: TGCAGTGCTAGAGATCCCCCAGATGGCAATGAGCAGTTCTTC. It codes for CSARDPPDGNEQFF.

This clonotype occurred many times. V is TRBV3-1 and J is TRBJ2-7, with D unresolved. Germline loops: CDR1 LGHDT, CDR2 YNNKEL (reference sequence). The length of the CDR3 is 12 residues. With 4 bases removed from V and 7 bases from J, the gap between germline ends came to 11 bases. The CDR3 nucleotides are TGTGCCAGCAGCCTAAGAGGCCAGGAGCAGTACTTC. This sequence encodes CASSLRGQEQYF.

Remarks on this clonotype: A much larger clone lies one base from this, so it may be a read error. The CDR3, as DNA: TGCAGTGCTGGAAGGGGCGGAATGGGCAATCAGCACCAGCATTTT. This sequence encodes CSAGRGGMGNQHQHF. V is TRBV20-1 and J is TRBJ1-5; a possible D gene is TRBD1 (5 bases). The CDR3 is 15 residues long. Per the germline V gene, CDR1 is DFQATT and CDR2 is SNEGSKA (reference sequence).

A word on this clonotype: Given a much more abundant clone one base away, this may be a read error. V and J are TRBV11-2 and TRBJ1-2, with D unclear. V shed 3 bases and J shed 7 bases, with 12 bases lying between them. There are 13 residues in the CDR3. Germline V gene data show CDR1 as SGHAT and CDR2 as FQNNGV. The CDR3 loop reads CASSFGVNSGYTF. The CDR3 nucleotides are TGTGCCAGCAGCTTTGGGGTTAATTCTGGCTACACCTTC.

This clonotype was seen a handful of times. This sequence joins TRBV12-3 or TRBV12-4 and TRBJ2-7; 10 nucleotides align to TRBD2. The trim removed 5 bases at V and 4 bases at J, leaving 5 bases unmatched. There are 14 residues in the CDR3. CDR3 in amino acids: CASSGASGSYEQYF. The DNA of the CDR3 is TGTGCCAGCAGTGGCGCTAGCGGGAGTTACGAGCAGTACTTC.

The chain links TRBV5-4 to TRBJ2-3; no clear D. Germline-derived CDR1 and CDR2 are SGHNT and YYREEE (reference sequence). Trimming cost V 2 bases and J 3 bases, with 13 bases left between them. This CDR3 contains 15 residues. The CDR3 DNA is TGTGCCAGCAGCTTCCAAGACCCCGCGACAGATACGCAGTATTTT. Protein product: CASSFQDPATDTQYF.

This clonotype was found a few times. The J gene is TRBJ1-1, the V gene TRBV13; 7 nucleotides match TRBD1. The length of the CDR3 is 15 residues. V trimming: 3 bases; J trimming: 8 bases; junction bases outside the gene matches: 12. Germline assignment: CDR1 PRHDT and CDR2 FYEKMQ (reference sequence). Here the CDR3 DNA reads TGTGCCAGCAGCTTGGGGATGACGACAGGGACAGAAGCTTTCTTT. Translating gives CASSLGMTTGTEAFF. Together with reference TRBV13 and TRBJ1-1, the CDR3 gives the full variable domain: AAGVIQSPRHLIKEKRETATLKCYPIPRHDTVYWYQQGPGQDPQFLISFYEKMQSDKGSIPDRFSAQQFSDYHSELNMSSLELGDSALYFCASSLGMTTGTEAFFGQGTRLTVV.

Comments on this clonotype: The junction shows a germline mismatch at one end, possibly a read error. This chain connects TRBV29-1 to TRBJ2-1, with 8 bases fitting TRBD1. The CDR3 has 14 residues. Per germline, CDR1 SQVTM and CDR2 ANQGSEA. The CDR3 DNA follows: TGCATCGTTGAAGACAGGGGAAATTACAATGAGCAGTTCTTC. Protein product: CIVEDRGNYNEQFF.

This clonotype appeared many times. The rearrangement joins TRBV29-1 to TRBJ2-7, with 10 bases aligning to TRBD2. Germline V gene data show CDR1 as SQVTM and CDR2 as ANQGSEA. There are 12 residues in the CDR3. V gave up 1 base and J gave up 12 bases; unmatched junction bases: 6. The CDR3 region has the DNA TGCAGCGTTGAAGTGCTAGCGGGAGAAATGTACTTC. Its protein product is CSVEVLAGEMYF.

This clonotype was found many times. The V gene is TRBV6-5, the J gene TRBJ2-3; 15 bases line up with TRBD2. CDR3 length equals 18 residues. Germline assignment: CDR1 MNHEY and CDR2 SVGAGI. V lost 5 bases and J lost 4; bases outside the gene matches: 10. The CDR3 sequence is CASSNPGLAGGRADTQYF. CDR3 nucleotide sequence: TGTGCCAGCAGTAACCCGGGACTAGCGGGAGGAAGGGCAGATACGCAGTATTTT.

In its sample, this clonotype was seen many times. This chain links TRBV29-1 with TRBJ2-5; D remains ambiguous. The CDR3 extends over 10 amino acids. Germline assignment: CDR1 SQVTM and CDR2 ANQGSEA. Trimming stripped 2 bases from V and 7 bases from J, with 5 bases between. CDR3 protein: CSVELGTQYF. Here the CDR3 DNA reads TGCAGCGTTGAATTAGGGACCCAGTACTTC.

This clonotype was seen repeatedly, ten times or more. Relative to the germline gene, one junction end is altered; a read error may explain this. The chain has TRBV27 and TRBJ1-6; no clear D gene. Germline-derived CDR1 and CDR2 are MNHEY and SMNVEV (reference sequence). The CDR3 sequence is 12 residues long. DNA of the CDR3: TGTGCCAGCAGTTCCCGGGCCTCACTCCTCCACTTT. This translates into CASSSRASLLHF.

This chain joins TRBV20-1 and TRBJ2-1, with 13 bases lining up with TRBD2. V lost 5 bases, J lost 1 base, and 8 bases stayed unmatched. Germline loops: CDR1 DFQATT, CDR2 SNEGSKA (reference sequence). The CDR3 sequence is 17 residues long. The CDR3 DNA follows: TGCAGTGCTCCTCCGGGACTAGCGGGAATGTCCTACAATGAGCAGTTCTTC. Translation: CSAPPGLAGMSYNEQFF.

This clonotype turned up a few times. V and J are TRBV5-5 and TRBJ2-6; the D is unclear. Germline V gene lookup returns CDR1 SGHKS and CDR2 YYEKEE (reference sequence). The CDR3 loop spans 14 amino acids. V dropped 0 bases and J dropped 4 bases, with 5 bases sitting between them. The DNA of the CDR3 is TGTGCCAGCAGCTTGGCCTTCGGGGCCAACGTCCTGACTTTC. Residues: CASSLAFGANVLTF.

This clonotype was recorded many times. V is TRBV10-3 and J is TRBJ2-7; 10 bases align to TRBD2. Trimming took 10 bases from V and 1 from J; bases not matched to a gene: 4. CDR3 length: 13 residues. Germline lookup yields CDR1 ENHRY and CDR2 SYGVKD. For the CDR3, the DNA is TGTGCCACCCTAGCGGGAGATTCCTACGAGCAGTACTTC. Encoded protein: CATLAGDSYEQYF.

The chain carries TRBV4-3 and TRBJ1-1, with D unclear. CDR3 length equals 15 residues. V lost 0 bases and J lost 10, with 18 bases in between. Germline values: CDR1 LGHNA, CDR2 YSLEER. CDR3 DNA sequence: TGCGCCAGCAGCCAAGATTCGTACGGAGGGTGCGCAGCTTTCTTT. Translating gives CASSQDSYGGCAAFF.

There are many counts of this clonotype. This chain links TRBV27 with TRBJ1-1, with D tentatively TRBD1 (6 bases). The CDR3 is 14 amino acids. V lost 4 bases to trimming and J lost 2 bases, with 11 bases between them. Germline V gene data show CDR1 as MNHEY and CDR2 as SMNVEV (reference sequence). CDR3 DNA sequence: TGTGCCAGCAGTTGGGGAGGGGGAAACACTGAAGCTTTCTTT. It translates to CASSWGGGNTEAFF.

This clonotype has ten or more counts. This chain links TRBV14 with TRBJ2-1; D possibly uses TRBD1 or TRBD2 (5 bases each). The CDR3 is made up of 16 amino acids. Germline values: CDR1 SGHDN, CDR2 FVKESK. Trimming shortened V by 0 bases and J by 3 bases, and 12 bases separated the two germline ends. In DNA, the CDR3 is TGTGCCAGCAGCCAAGATGGGGGAACGATCTACAATGAGCAGTTCTTC. Amino acids: CASSQDGGTIYNEQFF.

This clonotype was detected a few times. The rearrangement joins TRBV5-1 to TRBJ2-2; tentative D call: TRBD1 (5 bases). The CDR3 totals 15 residues. With 5 bases removed from V and 4 bases from J, the gap between germline ends came to 15 bases. Germline lookup yields CDR1 SGHRS and CDR2 YFSETQ. CDR3 loop: CASSWPGSPTGELFF. CDR3 coding DNA: TGCGCCAGCAGTTGGCCAGGGTCGCCCACCGGGGAGCTGTTTTTT.